This T cell receptor (beta chain) emerged from a study of blood T cell repertoires in COVID-19 (dated by TCRdb to 2018 to 2021). The study in broad terms: Samples covering the acute and convalescent phases of COVID-19 were provided by collaborators in the United States, Italy and Spain. The prospective study material was composed of cDNA or gDNA derived from T cells, B-cell-depleted T cells, or PBMCs. The samples were drawn from the first 160 participants of the ongoing ImmuneRACE study and from over a thousand subjects provided by 6 global collaborators. Subjects who had been exposed to COVID-19, were actively infected with it, or had recovered from it provided the deeply sampled blood TCRbeta repertoires that made up the dataset. Where available, HLA class I and class II types were taken from metadata supplied by the sample provider and were not determined by assay-based typing. A freely available public database, intended as a resource for researchers studying the immune response to SARS-CoV-2, is where the repertoires were released. Sample metadata almost always included a de-identified subject ID, COVID-19 status, age in years and sex. Overall study outcomes, separate from this receptor: The quantity of clinical and demographic metadata differed by source and by participant and was supplied without curation.

TCRbeta CDR3 regions were amplified from genomic DNA using the immunoSEQ Assay, a bias-controlled multiplex PCR. Turning to the authors' computational methods: Within the assay, amplification of reference gene primers was used to estimate how many nucleated cells each sample contained. To quantify the absolute abundance of each unique TCRbeta CDR3 rearrangement, sequence reads were collapsed and filtered. For each sample, productive Simpson clonality was calculated as the square root of Simpson's diversity index across productive rearrangements. Here the immuneACCESS table is served through TCRdb, limited to in-frame sequences with V and J called. Missing clones are a known gap in these copies; in checked studies unresolved V genes cover under half, and the rest lacks a known reason. The V and J calls and clone size come from that table; D and trimming were worked out from the DNA. For this sample the table gives 120,000 to 150,000 clones, of which approximately 86% were detected only once. In total, the top ten clones hold less than 7% of the sample.

This clone is a singleton in its sample. The antigen this receptor binds is unknown. Per-base quality was not reported, and no clone a single base away is much larger than it. The CDR3 measures 11 amino acids from cysteine to phenylalanine. Only the CDR3 DNA stays, 33 bases, in frame from base 1. Reading the germline V gene gives CDR1 SGHRS and CDR2 YFSETQ. V is cut by 3 bases and J by 4 bases, and the space between the germline ends is 4 bases. Participants in the prospective study were enrolled through a virtual design, were aged about 18 to 100 years, and lived in under 25 United States geographic areas. Cohort assignment in the prospective study relied on participant-reported clinical history from a screening survey and a study questionnaire. Recovered participants in ImmuneRACE Cohort 3 were defined as having two consecutive negative NP/OP PCR tests, clearance from a healthcare professional, or resolution of symptoms. In the prospective study, whole blood, serum and a nasopharyngeal or oropharyngeal swab were collected from each participant by mobile phlebotomists. Additional blood draws and questionnaires over an approximately 2-month period could optionally be provided by prospective study participants. Prospective study blood samples were shipped either frozen or at room temperature before DNA extraction.

This clonotype originated in a woman in her 40s who had recovered from COVID-19. Rearrangement joined TRBV5-1 to TRBJ1-1; the D gene is not confidently resolved. The sequenced material came from PBMCs or T cells enriched from blood (not recorded which). The DNA reads TGCGCCAGCAGCTCCAGCACTGAAGCTTTCTTT. Translated, this is CASSSSTEAFF.